This T cell receptor beta chain is drawn from a study of blood T cells in healthy people across ages. Healthy Caucasian individuals from Russia aged about 6 to 90 served as donors. Together with a sample-barcoded 5' primer, a J-beta primer mix was included in a second PCR lasting about 7 to 11 cycles. Using its own MiXCR run on the 5' RACE reads, TCRdb lists one record per CDR3 protein. The sample records 650,000 to 900,000 distinct CDR3 sequences, around 62% being singletons. This clonotype was counted once. The CDR3 is made up of 17 amino acids. V was pared by 3 bases and J by 0 bases, with 4 bases of the junction left unmatched. Germline V gene sequence: CDR1 LGHDT, CDR2 YNNKEL (reference sequence).

The chain joins TRBV3-1 to TRBJ2-3; 12 bases align to TRBD2. The receptor was derived from a man aged 25 to 40 in good health. Sequencing was performed on blood. The CDR3 nucleotides are TGTGCCAGCAGCCACGGACTAGCGGGGAGAAGCACAGATACGCAGTATTTT. The encoded protein is CASSHGLAGRSTDTQYF.